This T cell receptor (beta chain) comes out of a study of shared clonotypes between healthy human individuals. Overall study results and limits: Lower generation probabilities were found for non-shared clonotypes than for those shared by all four donors.

A word on this clone: The antigen remains undetermined.

The assay was immunoSEQ multiplex PCR, and TCRdb's table has in-frame clones only and misses some. The sample has 2.5 million or so clones, about 92% seen once. The germline CDR1 and CDR2 sequences are KGHSH and LQKENI. CDR3 length equals 14 residues. With V trimmed by 2 bases and J by 6 bases, 4 bases remained unmatched. This receptor was taken from a young man in good health. The V and J genes are TRBV18 and TRBJ2-5; 9 bases are a match to TRBD1. Material for sequencing was naive CD4+ T cells sorted from blood. Subset: CD45RA+ positively selected. The CDR3 sequence is CASSPRTGVQTQYF. The CDR3 nucleotides are TGTGCCAGCTCACCAAGGACAGGGGTACAGACCCAGTACTTC.